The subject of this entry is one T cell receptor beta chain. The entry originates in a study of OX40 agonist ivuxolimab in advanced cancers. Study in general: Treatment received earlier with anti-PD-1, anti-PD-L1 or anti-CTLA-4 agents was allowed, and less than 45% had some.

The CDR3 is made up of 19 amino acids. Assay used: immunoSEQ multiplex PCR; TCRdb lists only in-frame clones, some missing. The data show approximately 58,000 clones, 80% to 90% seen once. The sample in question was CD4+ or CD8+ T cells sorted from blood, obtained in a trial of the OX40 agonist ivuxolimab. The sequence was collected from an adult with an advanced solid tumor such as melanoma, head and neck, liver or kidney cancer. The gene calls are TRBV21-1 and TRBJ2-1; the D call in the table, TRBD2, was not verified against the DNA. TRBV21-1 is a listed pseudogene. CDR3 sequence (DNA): TGTGCCAGCAGCAAAGTCCGGACTAGCGGAACGAGCTCCTACAATGAGCAGTTCTTC. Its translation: CASSKVRTSGTSSYNEQFF.